This TCR beta chain originates from a study of T-cell reconstitution after alpha-beta-depleted transplantation in children. Using unique molecular identifiers, the investigators prepared the TCRbeta library. TCRdb re-called the PCR reads with MiXCR, one entry per CDR3 protein. The data contain hundreds of thousands of distinct CDR3 sequences, about 15% of them singletons. Concerning this clonotype: Possible read error: a much larger clone is one base away.

V shed 5 bases and J shed 1 base, with 10 bases lying between them. CDR3 length: 14 residues. The germline CDR1 and CDR2 sequences are WSHSY and SAAADI. The chain recombines TRBV10-2 with TRBJ2-3; maybe TRBD1 (6 bases). This receptor was obtained from a human donor who donated a stem cell graft to a child with acute myeloid leukemia. The sequencing here drew on PBMCs from the stem cell graft donor, taken from the stem cell graft. The CDR3 loop reads CASSSHRGTDTQYF. The CDR3 region has the DNA TGCGCCAGCAGTTCTCACAGGGGCACAGATACGCAGTATTTT.